Detailed here is one T cell receptor (beta chain). Antigen unknown. The sample comes from a study of cytomegalovirus exposure and HLA in healthy donors. Study-level findings and limits: Another analysis was done later, and it associated 16,951 TCR beta sequences with HLA alleles at 0.05 false discovery rate. Cytomegalovirus-associated status was assigned to about 180 TCR beta chains. Based on reports, TCR beta sequences accurately predicted HLA-A and HLA-B alleles for most subjects.

PCR was performed using 60 Vbeta and 13 Jbeta primers. Original analysis: Later, an analysis found around 77 million unique TCR beta chains, and about 10 million of these were shared. The assay was immunoSEQ multiplex PCR, and TCRdb's table has in-frame clones only and misses some. V, J and clone size were drawn from that table, and D and trimming were deduced from the DNA. The data show more than 110,000 clones, around 81% seen once. This CDR3 has 14 amino acids. The TCR was taken from a man aged 50 to 60 in good health and CMV-seronegative. The sequenced sample was PBMCs. The J gene is TRBJ1-5, the V gene TRBV21-1; TRBD1 is the table's D call and was not checked against the DNA. TRBV21-1 is a documented pseudogene. CDR3 amino acids: CASSKVHSNQPQHF. The CDR3 DNA follows: TGTGCCAGCAGCAAAGTACATAGCAATCAGCCCCAGCATTTT.